The present TCR beta chain was sequenced within a study of blood T cell repertoires in COVID-19. About the research overall: Acute and convalescent COVID-19 specimens originated in the United States, Italy and Spain. Sources were T cells, B-cell-depleted T cells, or PBMCs; the material itself was cDNA or gDNA.

This clone is a singleton in its sample. Original processing methods: Reference gene primer amplification gave estimated nucleated cell counts. Sequencing used immunoSEQ multiplex PCR; TCRdb keeps in-frame clones, though not all of them. D and trimming come from the DNA, and the V and J calls and clone size come from that table. In the table there are roughly 250,000 clones, around 88% of which are singletons. CDR1 and CDR2 from the germline V gene are SGHRS and YFSETQ. The CDR3 extends over 15 amino acids. Trimming removed 9 bases from V and 7 bases from J; junction bases left unmatched: 14. The sequence derives from a man between 40 and 49 years old with active or convalescent COVID-19. The source material was peripheral blood. The chain recombines TRBV5-1 with TRBJ2-1; 9 positions match TRBD1. The CDR3 nucleotides read TGCGCCACCAATACCGGGACAGGGACTTTAAATGAGCAGTTCTTC. As protein: CATNTGTGTLNEQFF.